This T cell receptor beta chain was sequenced for a study of T cell responses to AZD1222 COVID-19 vaccine. Notes on the study in general: Reportedly, nearly half the spike-specific TCRs target unmutated variant regions. Breadth and depth of Spike-specific TCRs rose after two AZD1222 doses. At study baseline, merely several AZD1222 recipients were seropositive.

Note on this clone: Its antigen is still unknown.

The protocol was immunoSEQ multiplex PCR, while the TCRdb copy is restricted to in-frame clones and leaves out a portion. The data show some 120,000 clones, about 90% seen once. This CDR3 has 13 amino acids. CDR1 is MNHEY, CDR2 SMNVEV, per germline (reference sequence). The V gene lost 5 bases and the J gene lost 1 base, with 9 bases spanning the gap. This chain links TRBV27 with TRBJ2-7; the D gene is possibly TRBD1 (5 bases). Sample: peripheral blood, taken on day 0 of AZD1222 vaccination. The receptor was derived from an adult in good health. The CDR3 spells CASSIQGSYEQYF. CDR3 coding DNA: TGTGCCAGCAGTATCCAGGGTTCCTACGAGCAGTACTTC.